A few counts support the clone carrying this TCR beta chain. What it binds is not known. Germline V gives CDR1 SQVTM, CDR2 ANQGSEA. The V end lost 4 bases, the J end lost 2 bases, and 15 bases lay between the germline ends. The CDR3 is 15 residues long. Libraries were prepared by immunoSEQ multiplex PCR; TCRdb keeps only in-frame clonotypes and omits some of them. The repertoire includes 30,000 or so clones, 70% to 85% of them detected once, and more than 12% sits in the top ten. Systemic immunosuppression or a history of autoimmune disease excluded patients. This entry comes from a study of OX40 agonist ivuxolimab in advanced cancers. Study outcomes and limitations: CD4+ and CD8+ blood T cells expanded clonally by week 6 at 0.1 to 3.0 mg/kg. Researchers report that CD8+ T cells had, on average, more expanded clones than CD4+.

The starting material was CD4+ or CD8+ T cells sorted from blood, obtained in a trial of the OX40 agonist ivuxolimab. J is TRBJ1-5 and V is TRBV29-1; D call uncertain. This clonotype was obtained from an adult with an advanced solid tumor such as melanoma, head and neck, liver or kidney cancer. The CDR3 reads CSVADGLLGNQPQHF. The CDR3, as DNA: TGCAGCGTTGCGGACGGACTGTTGGGCAATCAGCCCCAGCATTTT.